This T cell receptor (delta chain) was captured in a study of γδ T cells in repeated Plasmodium falciparum infection. Both TRG and TRD chains were sequenced from each sorted sample. TCRdb re-called the multiplex PCR reads through CATT. The data hold approximately 93,000 delta-chain clones, with approximately 0.92% observed a single time. This clone turned up a few times. The antigen is not known. The protein TCRdb lists belongs to a much larger clone and differs from this DNA's translation at residue 15, which points to a read error; the protein shown is made from the DNA. Study-wide findings and caveats: One small rural Malian village, predominantly a single ethnic group, supplied the cohort.

The source of this sequence is a pool of human donors (malaria-infected and uninfected, not separated). The specimen was gamma-delta T cells from blood.

Written as DNA, the CDR3 is TGTGCTCTTGGGGAACAACTCCTACGGTCTGGGGGATCGCGTCCCATCTTT. This translates into CALGEQLLRSGGSRPIF. Here the V gene is TRDV1, but the J gene went uncalled; TRDD3, the table's D call, was not compared with the DNA. Germline assignment: CDR1 TSWWSYY and CDR2 QGS. CDR3 length: 17 residues.